The rows below give T cell receptor beta chains drawn from one sample of a study of cytomegalovirus exposure and HLA in healthy donors. The assay was immunoSEQ multiplex PCR, and TCRdb's table has in-frame clones only and misses some. The table records 65,000 to 85,000 clones, over 9% of them present only once. Material: PBMCs. Receptor source: a man in his fifties or sixties in good health and CMV-seropositive. CDR3s include the opening cysteine and the closing phenylalanine or tryptophan. Each record gives: J gene, clone size, V gene, CDR3 protein. Size tells how often a clone was seen (once, few, many) or the class of an expanded clone, and some rows leave it out.

TRBJ1-1 few TRBV5-1 CASSSVTPGTGNTEAFF
TRBJ2-1 few TRBV5-4 CASSFRDRGDNEQFF
TRBJ2-1 few TRBV7-2 CASSFGLAGADEQFF
TRBJ2-3 NA TRBV7-6 CASSTSRQGTQYF
TRBJ2-1 NA TRBV14 CASSQDGRNEQFF
TRBJ2-3 few TRBV28 CASSLPLAEDTQYF
TRBJ1-6 NA TRBV28 CASSPAAGNNSPLHF
TRBJ1-2 NA TRBV7-2 CASSSGWRTGDYGYTF
TRBJ2-1 NA TRBV30 CAWSGLASHNEQFF
TRBJ2-3 NA TRBV19 CASRRAGSTALAGGPRTDTQYF
TRBJ2-3 NA TRBV7-8 CASSRGGSSTDTQYF
TRBJ2-7 few TRBV6-1 CASSENDRGLYEQYF
TRBJ2-3 few TRBV28 CASRSSTDTQYF
TRBJ2-5 few TRBV19 CASSVPSGRPYF
TRBJ1-2 few TRBV2 CASNSVQGSYGYTF
TRBJ2-6 few TRBV30 CAWMVGRGANVLTF
TRBJ1-1 few TRBV7-9 CASSRQGAYTEAFF
TRBJ2-5 few TRBV6-1 CASSETSGGASLETQYF
TRBJ2-2 few TRBV4-1 CASSLAGEPNTGELFF
TRBJ1-5 few TRBV21-1 CASSKSGTENQPQHF
TRBJ1-1 NA TRBV18 CASSPLEQGANGGEAFF
TRBJ1-1 NA TRBV19 CASSPLQGAQDEAFF